The 25 T cell receptor beta chains presented below share a single source sample, sequenced in a study of a mutant IDH1 vaccine in newly diagnosed glioma. The protocol was immunoSEQ multiplex PCR, while the TCRdb copy is restricted to in-frame clones and leaves out a portion. In the table there are 20,000 to 25,000 clones, about nine tenths of which are singletons. Time point noted: baseline, week 1 (first vaccination visit). Treatment here: pre-vaccination baseline after standard-of-care therapy. The sample was PBMCs, taken from a glioma patient treated with radiotherapy, temozolomide or both. These receptors were obtained from a man aged 25-45 years with glioma.

The chain has TRBV6-5 and TRBJ2-7; D ambiguous. Germline V CDR1 and CDR2: MNHEY, SVGAGI. Between the trimmed V and J ends, which lost 2 bases and 0 bases, there was a span of 8 bases. The CDR3 totals 14 residues. The CDR3 DNA reads TGTGCCAGCAGTTACCGGACGGTCTCCTACGAGCAGTACTTC. It translates to CASSYRTVSYEQYF.

This clone showed up just once. The chain has TRBV28 and TRBJ2-5; 12 positions agree with TRBD2. From germline, CDR1 is MDHEN and CDR2 SYDVKM. This CDR3 is 16 amino acids long. J was trimmed by 4 bases and V by 3 bases; bases with no gene match: 6. CDR3 nucleotide sequence: TGTGCCAGCAGTTTGAGACTAGCGGGAGTTGGAGAGACCCAGTACTTC. Amino acids: CASSLRLAGVGETQYF.

This clone came up a few times. V and J are TRBV5-4 and TRBJ1-2, with 8 bases identical to TRBD1. The CDR3 sequence is 17 residues long. The germline gives CDR1 SGHNT, CDR2 YYREEE (reference sequence). The ends lost 4 bases at V and 7 bases at J; junction bases unmatched: 18. The CDR3 DNA follows: TGTGCCAGCAGCGGTTCGGACAGGGATTTTACCTTTGTTGGCTACACCTTC. Residues: CASSGSDRDFTFVGYTF.

The chain is built from TRBV4-2 and TRBJ1-5, with D perhaps TRBD1 (5 bases). The germline V gene encodes CDR1 LGHNA and CDR2 YNFKEQ. The CDR3 extends over 17 amino acids. V lost 0 bases to trimming and J lost 0 bases, with 12 bases between them. The CDR3 loop is CASSQDQGAYSNQPQHF. The CDR3 region has the DNA TGTGCCAGCAGCCAAGATCAGGGAGCATATAGCAATCAGCCCCAGCATTTT.

The rearrangement links TRBV19 to TRBJ2-7; maybe TRBD1 (5 bases). This CDR3 has 14 amino acids. V gave up 0 bases and J gave up 6 bases, with 12 bases separating them. CDR1 and CDR2 from the germline V gene are LNHDA and SQIVND (reference sequence). As DNA, the CDR3 is TGTGCCAGTAGTATAGAACCTAAAGGGGTCGAGCAGTACTTC. Its protein is CASSIEPKGVEQYF.

CDR3 nucleotide sequence: TGCGCCAGCAGCCCGCGGACAGGGGGCGAAGACTATGGCTACACCTTC. Its translation is CASSPRTGGEDYGYTF. The chain recombines TRBV5-1 with TRBJ1-2; 11 bases agree with TRBD1. CDR3 length: 16 residues. With 4 bases clipped from V and 3 bases from J, the junction kept 8 bases outside the gene matches. The germline V gene encodes CDR1 SGHRS and CDR2 YFSETQ.

CDR3 DNA sequence: TGTGCCATCAAGCCGGCAGGAGGAAACACTGAAGCTTTCTTT. This gives the protein CAIKPAGGNTEAFF. The chain has TRBV10-3 and TRBJ1-1; D call uncertain. The germline CDR1 and CDR2 sequences are ENHRY and SYGVKD. The CDR3 contains 14 residues. The ends were cut back, 7 bases at V and 2 bases at J, with 14 bases in the middle.

This chain links TRBV29-1 with TRBJ2-4, with a weak D call TRBD1 (6 bases). Trimming removed 5 bases from V and 6 bases from J, with 17 bases in between. Germline V gives CDR1 SQVTM, CDR2 ANQGSEA. This CDR3 has 14 amino acids. DNA of the CDR3: TGCAGCGTTCGAAAACCTGGGGGCGGAAACATTCAGTACTTC. Translated: CSVRKPGGGNIQYF. Supplemented by reference TRBV29-1 and TRBJ2-4, the full variable domain reads SAVISQKPSRDICQRGTSLTIQCQVDSQVTMMFWYRQQPGQSLTLIATANQGSEATYESGFVIDKFPISRPNLTFSTLTVSNMSPEDSSIYLCSVRKPGGGNIQYFGAGTRLSVL.

The chain joins TRBV7-9 to TRBJ1-2; the D gene is possibly TRBD1 (5 bases). CDR1 is SEHNR and CDR2 is FQNEAQ in the germline V gene (reference sequence). The V end lost 2 bases, the J end lost 4 bases, and 11 bases lay between the germline ends. This CDR3 contains 14 residues. CDR3 bases: TGTGCCAGCAGCTTAATGGGAGGGACCTATGGCTACACCTTC. It yields the protein CASSLMGGTYGYTF.

The chain is built from TRBV5-1 and TRBJ2-5; a possible D gene is TRBD2 (5 bases). With 4 bases removed from V and 2 bases from J, the gap between germline ends came to 12 bases. The germline V gene encodes CDR1 SGHRS and CDR2 YFSETQ. The CDR3 spans 14 residues. In DNA, the CDR3 is TGCGCCAGCAGCCCTGTCCCGGGACAAGAGACCCAGTACTTC. The encoded protein is CASSPVPGQETQYF.

In this sample, this clone turned up once. The V call is TRBV7-7, the J call TRBJ2-7, with TRBD2 as a possible D gene (5 bases). Trimming removed 10 bases from V and 7 bases from J, with 23 bases in between. Germline assignment: CDR1 SSHAT and CDR2 FNYEAQ (reference sequence). CDR3 size: 14 residues. The CDR3 reads CATSASPRSTEQYF. The CDR3 nucleotides read TGTGCCACCTCAGCTAGCCCCCGGTCGACAGAGCAGTACTTC.

CDR3 in DNA: TGTGCCAGCAGCTCCTCGACCGAAGGAAACACCATATATTTT. Protein product: CASSSSTEGNTIYF. The chain employs TRBV5-4 and TRBJ1-3; D uncertain. CDR3 length equals 14 residues. Germline loops: CDR1 SGHNT, CDR2 YYREEE (reference sequence). V gave up 3 bases and J gave up 4 bases, with 11 bases separating them. The full variable domain, with the rest looked up from reference TRBV5-4 and TRBJ1-3, is ETGVTQSPTHLIKTRGQQVTLRCSSQSGHNTVSWYQQALGQGPQFIFQYYREEENGRGNFPPRFSGLQFPNYSSELNVNALELDDSALYLCASSSSTEGNTIYFGEGSWLTVV.

This chain joins TRBV5-1 and TRBJ2-3, with a possible D match to TRBD2 (5 bases). Trimming stripped 2 bases from V and 3 bases from J, with 13 bases between. The CDR3 runs 15 residues. CDR1 and CDR2 (germline): SGHRS, YFSETQ. As DNA, the CDR3 is TGCGCCAGCAGCTTCCGTGGTAGCGAGACAGATACGCAGTATTTT. It specifies CASSFRGSETDTQYF.

This chain uses TRBV10-2 with TRBJ1-1; TRBD1 is a possible D gene (6 bases). This CDR3 comprises 13 residues. Trimming pared 3 bases from V and 2 bases from J, leaving 7 bases between. CDR1 WSHSY and CDR2 SAAADI come from the germline V gene. CDR3 nucleotides: TGCGCCAGCAGTGAACAGGGTAACACTGAAGCTTTCTTT. It is translated as CASSEQGNTEAFF.

This CDR3 is CASSPYPRTGETQYF. CDR3 DNA sequence: TGCGCCAGCAGCCCCTACCCCCGGACAGGGGAGACCCAGTACTTC. This chain connects TRBV5-1 to TRBJ2-5; 8 nucleotides line up with TRBD1. The V and J ends lost 4 bases and 5 bases, in that order; junction bases with no gene match: 10. Per germline, CDR1 SGHRS and CDR2 YFSETQ. The CDR3 is 15 amino acids.

The CDR3 DNA reads as TGCGCCAGCAGTCAAGCGTTGAGTGTGACCCACTACGAGCAGTACTTC. Translating it yields CASSQALSVTHYEQYF. V usage is TRBV23-1 and J usage is TRBJ2-7, with D hard to call. TRBV23-1 is an ORF; its function is uncertain. Trimming shortened V by 2 bases and J by 3 bases, and 17 bases separated the two germline ends. The CDR3 has 16 residues.

J is TRBJ1-1 and V is TRBV19; D is uncertain. V was pared by 8 bases and J by 4 bases, with 11 bases between. There are 12 residues in the CDR3. Germline V gene lookup returns CDR1 LNHDA and CDR2 SQIVND (reference sequence). In DNA, the CDR3 is TGTGCCAGTGGTCCGAGGGCCACTGAAGCTTTCTTT. This sequence encodes CASGPRATEAFF.

The rearrangement links TRBV27 to TRBJ2-1; 9 bases line up with TRBD2. Germline V lookup: CDR1 MNHEY, CDR2 SMNVEV (reference sequence). Trimming at V came to 5 bases and at J to 4 bases, leaving 21 bases not matched to a gene. This CDR3 is built from 20 residues. CDR3: CASSATPFEAGGPLYNEQFF. The DNA of the CDR3 is TGTGCCAGCAGTGCAACCCCCTTCGAGGCGGGAGGGCCGCTATACAATGAGCAGTTCTTC.

The J gene is TRBJ1-1, the V gene TRBV19; a possible D gene is TRBD1 (6 bases). CDR1 and CDR2 (germline): LNHDA, SQIVND (reference sequence). V dropped 10 bases and J dropped 3 bases, with 12 bases sitting between them. The CDR3 runs to 12 residues. CDR3 nucleotide sequence: TGTGCCACTACTCCAGGGGACACTGAAGCTTTCTTT. Residues: CATTPGDTEAFF.

This clone has just one count. The J gene is TRBJ1-2, the V gene TRBV7-2, with 9 bases matching TRBD1. The V segment lost 5 bases and the J segment 7 bases; nucleotides outside the gene matches: 14. CDR1 and CDR2 (germline): SGHTA, FQGNSA. The CDR3 is made up of 16 amino acids. The CDR3 sequence is CASSPSGQGKKGGYTF. For the CDR3, the DNA is TGTGCCAGCAGCCCCTCCGGACAGGGGAAGAAGGGTGGCTACACCTTC.

This clone has only one observation. This rearrangement joins TRBV6-6 to TRBJ1-2; D ambiguous. Trimming pared 11 bases from V and 7 bases from J, leaving 11 bases between. This CDR3 region has 10 residues. Germline loops: CDR1 MNHNY, CDR2 SVGAGI (reference sequence). DNA for the CDR3: TGTGCCGTAGAGGGTGGTGGCTACACCTTC. This encodes CAVEGGGYTF.

There are a few counts of this clone. The gene calls are TRBV5-1 and TRBJ1-2; D may be TRBD1 (5 bases). The CDR3 extends over 15 amino acids. V was shortened by 3 bases and J by 0 bases, with 12 bases between the two germline ends. Germline CDR1 SGHRS, CDR2 YFSETQ. CDR3 sequence (DNA): TGCGCCAGCAGCTCCACAGGCGACACTAACTATGGCTACACCTTC. It specifies CASSSTGDTNYGYTF.

The chain carries TRBV5-1 and TRBJ1-1, with D maybe TRBD1 (5 bases). Germline-derived CDR1 and CDR2 are SGHRS and YFSETQ. CDR3 length equals 13 residues. The V gene lost 0 bases and the J gene lost 7 bases, with 10 bases spanning the gap. Written as DNA, the CDR3 is TGCGCCAGCAGCTTGGTTCAGGGAAATGAAGCTTTCTTT. This gives the protein CASSLVQGNEAFF. The full variable domain, completed using reference TRBV5-1 and TRBJ1-1, is KAGVTQTPRYLIKTRGQQVTLSCSPISGHRSVSWYQQTPGQGLQFLFEYFSETQRNKGNFPGRFSGRQFSNSRSEMNVSTLELGDSALYLCASSLVQGNEAFFGQGTRLTVV.

The V gene is TRBV6-5, the J gene TRBJ1-5; D is unresolved. The V gene lost 2 bases and the J gene lost 0 bases, with 8 bases spanning the gap. The germline gives CDR1 MNHEY, CDR2 SVGAGI. The CDR3 sequence is 15 residues long. The DNA for the CDR3 is TGTGCCAGCAGTTACAACGGGGTTAGCAATCAGCCCCAGCATTTT. It yields the protein CASSYNGVSNQPQHF.

The rearrangement uses TRBV7-9 and TRBJ1-2, with D perhaps matching TRBD1 (5 bases). Deletions cut 4 bases from V and 1 base from J, with 10 bases between. This CDR3 comprises 14 residues. Germline CDR1 reads SEHNR; CDR2 reads FQNEAQ (reference sequence). The CDR3 here is CASSWAGNNYGYTF. Written as DNA, the CDR3 is TGTGCCAGCAGCTGGGCAGGGAATAACTATGGCTACACCTTC.